This TCR beta chain stems from a study of CD8+CD57+ T cells in acquired aplastic anemia. Study at large: Healthy-donor CD4+ cells averaged roughly 11 million reads.

TCR beta VDJ combinations and CDR3 sequences were profiled from genomic DNA. TCRdb analysed the reads with MiXCR anew, one entry per CDR3 protein. Seen here are hundreds of thousands of distinct CDR3 sequences, 65% to 75% observed once, and the top ten hold 4%. The sample comprised sorted CD4+, CD8+, or CD8+CD57+ T cells (not recorded which) from PBMCs. The TCR was taken from a human donor in good health, serving as a control.

CDR3 residues: CASSEAVEGYEQYF. The CDR3 bases are TGTGCCAGCAGTGAGGCCGTAGAGGGGTACGAGCAGTACTTC. The V gene is TRBV9, the J gene TRBJ2-7; tentatively, D is TRBD1 or TRBD2 (5 bases each). CDR1 and CDR2 (germline): SGDLS, YYNGEE. The CDR3 contains 14 residues. Between the trimmed V and J ends, which lost 5 bases and 4 bases, there was a span of 16 bases.